These T cell receptor beta chains were read from a single sample in a study of blood T cell repertoires in COVID-19. Here immunoSEQ multiplex PCR was the method, and the copy in TCRdb shows in-frame clones only, minus some. This repertoire shows roughly 69,000 clones, about 80% found once; its top ten account for about an eighth. The sequenced sample was peripheral blood. All receptors derive from a man aged 50 to 60 with COVID-19, enrolled during active disease. CDR3s include the opening cysteine and the closing phenylalanine or tryptophan. Each record gives: V gene, clone size, J gene, CDR3 length, D gene, CDR3 protein, CDR3 DNA. A D gene is named only where the DNA matches it firmly. Size values are once, few and many counts, or a class for expanded clones, and some rows have none.

TRBV7-2	-	TRBJ1-1	13	TRBD1	CASSTDRYTEAFF	TGTGCCAGCAGCACGGACAGGTACACTGAAGCTTTCTTT
TRBV27	-	TRBJ2-7	13	-	CASSQWSGEEQYF	TGTGCCAGCAGTCAATGGTCAGGGGAAGAGCAGTACTTC
TRBV6-1	-	TRBJ2-2	14	-	CASSEWQNTGELFF	TGTGCCAGCAGTGAGTGGCAGAACACCGGGGAGCTGTTTTTT
TRBV5-1	-	TRBJ2-5	15	TRBD2	CASRPSGDYQETQYF	TGCGCCAGCAGACCTAGCGGGGACTACCAAGAGACCCAGTACTTC
TRBV7-9	-	TRBJ2-3	16	TRBD1	CASSLSRGGNTDTQYF	TGTGCCAGCAGCTTATCTCGAGGGGGCAACACAGATACGCAGTATTTT
TRBV6-2/TRBV6-3	-	TRBJ2-5	12	TRBD1	CASSPQGETQYF	TGTGCCAGCAGTCCACAGGGGGAGACCCAGTACTTC
TRBV28	-	TRBJ2-7	15	TRBD1	CASSYPWTGEGVQYF	TGTGCCAGCAGTTATCCCTGGACAGGGGAAGGAGTGCAGTACTTC
TRBV18	-	TRBJ1-2	13	-	CASSLVSAEGYTF	TGTGCCAGCTCACTTGTCAGCGCGGAAGGCTACACCTTC
TRBV11-2	-	TRBJ2-1	14	-	CASSLDSVDNEQFF	TGTGCCAGCAGCTTAGATTCGGTTGACAATGAGCAGTTCTTC
TRBV11-3	-	TRBJ2-3	18	TRBD2	CASSLDGTSGVSTDTQYF	TGTGCCAGCAGCTTAGATGGCACTAGCGGGGTTAGCACAGATACGCAGTATTTT
TRBV2	-	TRBJ1-4	14	-	CASRGGEQGEKLFF	TGTGCCAGCAGAGGAGGGGAGCAGGGTGAAAAACTGTTTTTT
TRBV29-1	-	TRBJ1-1	13	-	CSVEGQENTEAFF	TGCAGCGTTGAAGGACAGGAAAACACTGAAGCTTTCTTT
TRBV5-4	-	TRBJ1-5	16	TRBD1	CASSLKGTGGDQPQHF	TGTGCCAGCAGCTTGAAGGGGACAGGGGGCGATCAGCCCCAGCATTTT
TRBV9	-	TRBJ1-1	14	TRBD1	CASSGSGTGESAFF	TGTGCCAGCAGCGGATCCGGGACAGGCGAGTCGGCTTTCTTT
TRBV19	-	TRBJ2-1	15	-	CASSIGRTAHNEQFF	TGTGCCAGTAGTATTGGCCGGACAGCACACAATGAGCAGTTCTTC
TRBV30	-	TRBJ2-3	14	-	CAWSVGRVKSTQYF	TGTGCCTGGAGTGTAGGCAGGGTTAAATCTACGCAGTATTTT
TRBV7-2	once	TRBJ2-7	13	-	CASSSADSYEQYF	TGTGCCAGCAGCTCCGCAGACAGCTACGAGCAGTACTTC
TRBV7-6	-	TRBJ2-7	17	-	CASSLNAATNPPYEQYF	TGTGCCAGCAGCTTAAATGCGGCAACGAACCCACCCTACGAGCAGTACTTC
TRBV13	few	TRBJ1-3	15	-	CASSPEGDSGNTIYF	TGTGCCAGCAGCCCGGAAGGAGACTCTGGAAACACCATATATTTT
TRBV4-1	-	TRBJ2-5	16	TRBD1	CASSQVATGVRETQYF	TGCGCCAGCAGCCAAGTTGCGACAGGGGTGCGGGAGACCCAGTACTTC
TRBV11-2	-	TRBJ1-5	15	-	CASSLEGGIGQPQHF	TGTGCCAGCAGCTTAGAGGGAGGTATCGGTCAGCCCCAGCATTTT
TRBV28	-	TRBJ1-5	15	-	CASSLQGRGNQPQHF	TGTGCCAGCAGCCTACAAGGTCGGGGCAATCAGCCCCAGCATTTT
TRBV7-9	-	TRBJ2-1	15	TRBD2	CASSSGLGTTDEQFF	TGTGCCAGCAGCTCGGGACTAGGGACTACAGATGAGCAGTTCTTC
TRBV30	-	TRBJ2-7	14	-	CAWSVGGPDYEQYF	TGTGCCTGGAGTGTCGGGGGGCCAGACTACGAGCAGTACTTC